This TCR beta chain was profiled in a study of blood T cell repertoires in COVID-19. Profiled with immunoSEQ multiplex PCR; TCRdb holds only in-frame clones, not every one. The table shows 200,000 to 250,000 clones, with approximately 85% occurring only once. This CDR3 has 14 amino acids. V was cut by 4 bases and J by 1 base, with 10 bases left in between. Germline CDR1 SGHNT, CDR2 YENEEA. The V call is TRBV11-3, the J call TRBJ2-5, with D possibly matching TRBD2 (6 bases). Sequenced input: peripheral blood. The TCR was taken from a woman aged 70-85 years with COVID-19, enrolled during active disease. CDR3 coding DNA: TGTGCCAGCAGCTCGGTGCGGGGCCAAGAGACCCAGTACTTC. Encoded protein: CASSSVRGQETQYF.